This T cell receptor beta chain was sequenced during a study of regulatory T cells in long-lasting Graves disease. Overall study findings and caveats: Few sampled subjects may have lowered accuracy.

Time point in this sample: newly diagnosed GD, antithyroid drugs for less than 3 months. From RNA extracted from PBMCs, the TCR library was made. To note about this clonotype: No antigen is known for it. This clone may be a read error of a much larger clone one base away.

Building of the TCR beta libraries involved iRepertoire HTBI primers and Arm-PCR of CDR3 regions. Via MiXCR, TCRdb re-called the multiplex PCR reads, giving one row per CDR3 protein. The sample comprises hundreds of thousands of distinct CDR3 sequences, around 12% of which are singletons, and roughly 8.9% rests with the top ten. Germline assignment: CDR1 SGHNT and CDR2 YENEEA. The CDR3 spans 14 residues. The same sample was also used in a study of T cells in Graves' hyperthyroidism and ophthalmopathy. According to that study: Diagnosis rested on symptoms, serum thyroxine and TRAb, thyroid ultrasound, and orbital computed tomography. A set of HTBI primers served as the primers for a first-round RT-PCR of the TCR CDR3.

The source of this sequence is a woman in her twenties or thirties with Graves disease. This chain links TRBV11-3 with TRBJ1-4; the D is unclear. Gene TRBJ1-6 matches the end of the DNA better, so the J call may be wrong. Source: peripheral blood mononuclear cells (PBMCs), taken at new diagnosis, from a patient treated with antithyroid drugs. CDR3 loop: CASSSETAGSPLHF. CDR3 sequence (DNA): TGTGCCAGCAGTTCCGAGACGGCGGGATCACCCCTCCACTTT.